This T cell receptor beta chain is drawn from a study of blood T cells in healthy people across ages. This clonotype appeared a few times. Through a sample-barcoded 5' primer and a J-beta primer mix, a second PCR was run for roughly 6 to 12 cycles. TCRdb ran MiXCR on the 5' RACE reads and lists one entry per CDR3 protein. The sample consists of about 1.6 million distinct CDR3 sequences, about 35% of them appearing once. V dropped 1 base and J dropped 5 bases, with 14 bases sitting between them. Germline CDR1 LGHDT, CDR2 YNNKEL (reference sequence). This CDR3 contains 15 residues. This sequence joins TRBV3-1 and TRBJ1-1; maybe TRBD1 (5 bases). Material for sequencing was blood. The clonotype originates from a woman aged 30 to 39 in good health. The CDR3 bases are TGTGCCAGCAGCCAAGGGTTTGGGGGGTTTACTGAAGCTTTCTTT. This sequence encodes CASSQGFGGFTEAFF.